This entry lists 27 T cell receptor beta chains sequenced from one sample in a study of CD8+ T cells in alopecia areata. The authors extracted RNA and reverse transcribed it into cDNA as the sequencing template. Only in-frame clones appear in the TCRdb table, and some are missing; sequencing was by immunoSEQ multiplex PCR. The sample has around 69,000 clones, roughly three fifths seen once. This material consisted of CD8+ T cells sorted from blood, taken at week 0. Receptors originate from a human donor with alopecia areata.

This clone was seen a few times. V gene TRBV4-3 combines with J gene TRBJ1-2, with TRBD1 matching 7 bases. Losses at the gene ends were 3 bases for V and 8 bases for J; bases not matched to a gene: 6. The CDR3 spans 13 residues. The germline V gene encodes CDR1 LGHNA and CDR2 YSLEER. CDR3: CASSQGDSRGYTF. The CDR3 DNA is TGCGCCAGCAGCCAGGGGGACAGCAGAGGCTACACCTTC.

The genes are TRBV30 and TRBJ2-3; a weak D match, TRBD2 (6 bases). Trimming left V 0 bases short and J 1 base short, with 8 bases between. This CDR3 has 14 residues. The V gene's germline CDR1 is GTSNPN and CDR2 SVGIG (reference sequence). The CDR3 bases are TGTGCCTGGAGTGTACTAGCACGCACAGATACGCAGTATTTT. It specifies CAWSVLARTDTQYF.

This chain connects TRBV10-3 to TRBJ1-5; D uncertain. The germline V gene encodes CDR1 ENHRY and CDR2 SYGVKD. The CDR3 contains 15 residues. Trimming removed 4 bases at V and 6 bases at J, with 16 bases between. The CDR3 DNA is TGTGCCATCAGTGCCCAGCCGGGGAGAGGTCAGCCCCAGCATTTT. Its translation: CAISAQPGRGQPQHF.

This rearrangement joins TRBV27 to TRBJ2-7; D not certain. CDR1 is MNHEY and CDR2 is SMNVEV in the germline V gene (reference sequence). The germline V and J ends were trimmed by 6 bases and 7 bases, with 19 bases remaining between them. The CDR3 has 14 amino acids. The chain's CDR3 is CASRFGLGLREQYF. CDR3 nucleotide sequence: TGTGCCAGCAGGTTCGGGCTAGGGCTTAGGGAGCAGTACTTC.

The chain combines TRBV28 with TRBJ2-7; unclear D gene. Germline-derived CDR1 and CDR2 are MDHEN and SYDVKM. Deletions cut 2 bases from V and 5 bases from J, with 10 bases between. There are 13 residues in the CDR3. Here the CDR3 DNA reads TGTGCCAGCAGTTTAAGCCAGAGAAACGAGCAGTACTTC. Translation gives CASSLSQRNEQYF.

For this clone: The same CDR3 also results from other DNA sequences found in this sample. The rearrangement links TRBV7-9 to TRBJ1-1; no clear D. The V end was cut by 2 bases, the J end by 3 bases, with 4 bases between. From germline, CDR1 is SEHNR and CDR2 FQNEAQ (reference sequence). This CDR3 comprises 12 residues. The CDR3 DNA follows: TGTGCCAGCAGCTTATCCGACACTGAAGCTTTCTTT. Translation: CASSLSDTEAFF.

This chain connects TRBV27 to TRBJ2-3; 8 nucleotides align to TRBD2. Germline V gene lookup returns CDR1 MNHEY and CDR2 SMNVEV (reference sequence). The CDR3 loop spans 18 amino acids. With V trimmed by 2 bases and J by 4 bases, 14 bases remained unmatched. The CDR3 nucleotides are TGTGCCAGCAGTTTAATAGGACTAGCAGCTCGAAGCGCAGATACGCAGTATTTT. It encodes CASSLIGLAARSADTQYF.

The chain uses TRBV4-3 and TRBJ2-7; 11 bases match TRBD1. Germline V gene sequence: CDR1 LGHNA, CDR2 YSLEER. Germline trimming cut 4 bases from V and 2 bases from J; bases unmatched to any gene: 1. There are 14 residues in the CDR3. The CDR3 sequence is CASSLGQGAYEQYF. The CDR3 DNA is TGCGCCAGCAGCCTGGGACAGGGGGCCTACGAGCAGTACTTC.

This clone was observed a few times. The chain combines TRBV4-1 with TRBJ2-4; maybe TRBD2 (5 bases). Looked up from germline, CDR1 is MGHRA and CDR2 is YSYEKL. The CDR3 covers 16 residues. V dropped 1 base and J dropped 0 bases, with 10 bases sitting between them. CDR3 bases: TGCGCCAGCAGCCAAGTCGAGGGATTAGCCAAAAACATTCAGTACTTC. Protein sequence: CASSQVEGLAKNIQYF.

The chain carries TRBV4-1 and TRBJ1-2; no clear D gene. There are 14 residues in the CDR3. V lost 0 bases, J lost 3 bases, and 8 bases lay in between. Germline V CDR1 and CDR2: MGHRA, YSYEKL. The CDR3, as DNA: TGCGCCAGCAGCCAAGATTGGACGGACTATGGCTACACCTTC. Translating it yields CASSQDWTDYGYTF.

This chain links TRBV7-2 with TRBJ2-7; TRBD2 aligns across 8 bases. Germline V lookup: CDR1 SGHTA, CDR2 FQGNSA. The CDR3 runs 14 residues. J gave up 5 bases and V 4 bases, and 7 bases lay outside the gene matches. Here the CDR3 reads CASSSLAGIHEQYF. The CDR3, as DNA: TGTGCCAGCAGCTCCTTAGCGGGAATTCACGAGCAGTACTTC.

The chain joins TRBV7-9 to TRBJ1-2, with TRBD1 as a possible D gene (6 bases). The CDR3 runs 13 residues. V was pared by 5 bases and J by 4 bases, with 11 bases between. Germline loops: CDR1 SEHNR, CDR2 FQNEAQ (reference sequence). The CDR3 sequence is CASSLDSFYGYTF. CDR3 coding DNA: TGTGCCAGCAGCCTGGACAGTTTCTATGGCTACACCTTC.

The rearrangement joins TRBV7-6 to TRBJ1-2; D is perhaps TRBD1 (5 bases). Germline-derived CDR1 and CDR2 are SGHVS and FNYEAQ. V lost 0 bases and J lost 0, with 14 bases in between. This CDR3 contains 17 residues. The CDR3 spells CASSLAAGRQANYGYTF. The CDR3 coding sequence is TGTGCCAGCAGCTTAGCGGCAGGGCGCCAAGCTAACTATGGCTACACCTTC.

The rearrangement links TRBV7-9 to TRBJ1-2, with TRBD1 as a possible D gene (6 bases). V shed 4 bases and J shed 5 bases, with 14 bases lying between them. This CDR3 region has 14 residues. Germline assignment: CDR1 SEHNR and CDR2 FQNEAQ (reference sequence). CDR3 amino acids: CASSSLDSRYGYTF. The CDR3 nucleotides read TGTGCCAGCAGCTCGCTGGACAGTCGGTATGGCTACACCTTC.

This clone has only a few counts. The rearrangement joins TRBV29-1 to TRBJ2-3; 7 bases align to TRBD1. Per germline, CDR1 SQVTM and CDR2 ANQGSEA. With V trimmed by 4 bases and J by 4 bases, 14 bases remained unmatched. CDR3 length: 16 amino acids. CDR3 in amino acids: CSVGVLETGIPDTQYF. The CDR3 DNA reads TGCAGCGTTGGGGTTCTGGAGACAGGGATTCCAGATACGCAGTATTTT.

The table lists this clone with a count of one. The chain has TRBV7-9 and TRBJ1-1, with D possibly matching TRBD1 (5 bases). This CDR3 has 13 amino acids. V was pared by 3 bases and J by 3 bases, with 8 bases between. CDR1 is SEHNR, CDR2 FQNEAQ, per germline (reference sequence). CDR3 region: CASSFGGDTEAFF. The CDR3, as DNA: TGTGCCAGCAGCTTTGGGGGGGACACTGAAGCTTTCTTT.

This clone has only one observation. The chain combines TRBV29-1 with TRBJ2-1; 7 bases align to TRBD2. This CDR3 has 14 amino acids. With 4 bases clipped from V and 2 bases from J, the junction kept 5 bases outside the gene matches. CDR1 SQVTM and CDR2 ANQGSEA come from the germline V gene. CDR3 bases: TGCAGCGTTGTTGGACTAGGTACCTACAATGAGCAGTTCTTC. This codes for CSVVGLGTYNEQFF.

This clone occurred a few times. The DNA for the CDR3 is TGCAGCGAACGGGGGAATTGGAGAAACTACGAGCAGTACTTC. Its protein product is CSERGNWRNYEQYF. J is TRBJ2-7 and V is TRBV29-1; D may be TRBD2 (6 bases). The CDR3 is 14 amino acids. From germline, CDR1 is SQVTM and CDR2 ANQGSEA. The V end was cut by 7 bases, the J end by 3 bases, with 19 bases between.

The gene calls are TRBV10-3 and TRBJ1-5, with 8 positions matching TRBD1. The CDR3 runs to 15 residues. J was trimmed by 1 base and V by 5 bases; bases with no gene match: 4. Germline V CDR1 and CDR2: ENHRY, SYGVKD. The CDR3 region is CAISKDRESNQPQHF. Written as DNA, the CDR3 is TGTGCCATCAGTAAGGACAGGGAGAGCAATCAGCCCCAGCATTTT.

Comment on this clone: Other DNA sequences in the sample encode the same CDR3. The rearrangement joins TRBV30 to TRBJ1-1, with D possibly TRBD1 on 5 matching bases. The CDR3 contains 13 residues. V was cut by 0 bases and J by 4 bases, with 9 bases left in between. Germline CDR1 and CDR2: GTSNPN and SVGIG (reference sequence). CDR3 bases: TGTGCCTGGAGTGTATTGGGGGGCACTGAAGCTTTCTTT. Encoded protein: CAWSVLGGTEAFF.

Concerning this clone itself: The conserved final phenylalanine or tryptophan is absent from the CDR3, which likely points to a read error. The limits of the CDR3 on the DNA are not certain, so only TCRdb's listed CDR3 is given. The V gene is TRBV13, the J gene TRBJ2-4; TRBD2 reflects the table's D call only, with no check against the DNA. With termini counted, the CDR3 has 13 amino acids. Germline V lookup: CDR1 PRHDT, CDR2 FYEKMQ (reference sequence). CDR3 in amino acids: CASSILTSGRAIL.

The DNA for the CDR3 is TGCGCCAGCAGCTTCGGACTCGGGGCCGAGCAGTACTTC. Amino acid sequence: CASSFGLGAEQYF. This sequence joins TRBV5-1 and TRBJ2-7, with D possibly called TRBD1 or TRBD2 (5 bases each). This CDR3 contains 13 residues. V was clipped by 2 bases and J by 6 bases, with 12 bases between them. Per germline, CDR1 SGHRS and CDR2 YFSETQ.

The DNA of the CDR3 is TGTGCCAGCATTGCCTACAATGAGCAGTTCTTC. Protein sequence: CASIAYNEQFF. The rearrangement uses TRBV6-5 and TRBJ2-1, with D unclear. CDR1 is MNHEY, CDR2 SVGAGI, per germline. The CDR3 is 11 residues long. The ends were cut back, 7 bases at V and 2 bases at J, with 3 bases in the middle.

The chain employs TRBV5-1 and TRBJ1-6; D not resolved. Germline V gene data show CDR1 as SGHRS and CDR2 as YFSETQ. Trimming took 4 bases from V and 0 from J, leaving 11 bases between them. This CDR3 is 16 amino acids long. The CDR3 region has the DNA TGCGCCAGCAGCCTACGAGGGAGCTCCTATAATTCACCCCTCCACTTT. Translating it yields CASSLRGSSYNSPLHF.

Here the CDR3 DNA reads TGCAGCGTGGGGGACAGGGGTGGCTACGAGCAGTACTTC. It encodes CSVGDRGGYEQYF. V is TRBV29-1 and J is TRBJ2-7, with 10 bases aligning to TRBD1. CDR3 size: 13 residues. The V segment lost 6 bases and the J segment 3 bases; nucleotides outside the gene matches: 5. Germline values: CDR1 SQVTM, CDR2 ANQGSEA.

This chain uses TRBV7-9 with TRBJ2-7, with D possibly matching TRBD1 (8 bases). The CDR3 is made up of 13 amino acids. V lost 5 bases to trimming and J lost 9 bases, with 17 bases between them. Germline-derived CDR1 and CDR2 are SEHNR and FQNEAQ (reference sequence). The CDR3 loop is CASSPPTGEGQYF. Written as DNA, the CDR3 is TGTGCCAGCAGCCCCCCGACAGGGGAGGGGCAGTACTTC. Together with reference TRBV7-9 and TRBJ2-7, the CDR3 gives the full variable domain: DTGVSQNPRHKITKRGQNVTFRCDPISEHNRLYWYRQTLGQGPEFLTYFQNEAQLEKSRLLSDRFSAERPKGSFSTLEIQRTEQGDSAMYLCASSPPTGEGQYFGPGTRLTVT.

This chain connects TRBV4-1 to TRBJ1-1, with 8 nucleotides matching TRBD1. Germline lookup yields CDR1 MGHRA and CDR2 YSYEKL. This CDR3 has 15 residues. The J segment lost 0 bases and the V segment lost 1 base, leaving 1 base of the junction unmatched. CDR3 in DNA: TGCGCCAGCAGCCAAGGACAGGGGATGAACACTGAAGCTTTCTTT. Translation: CASSQGQGMNTEAFF.